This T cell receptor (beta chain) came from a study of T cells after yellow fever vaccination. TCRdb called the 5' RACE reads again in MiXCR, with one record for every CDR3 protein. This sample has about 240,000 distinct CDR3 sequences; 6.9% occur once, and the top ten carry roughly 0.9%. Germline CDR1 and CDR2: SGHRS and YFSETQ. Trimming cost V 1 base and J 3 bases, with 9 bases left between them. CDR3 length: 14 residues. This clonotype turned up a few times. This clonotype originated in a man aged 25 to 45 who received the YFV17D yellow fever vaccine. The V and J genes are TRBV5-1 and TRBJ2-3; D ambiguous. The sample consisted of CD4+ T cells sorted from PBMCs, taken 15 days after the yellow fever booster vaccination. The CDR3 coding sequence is TGCGCCAGCAGCTTGCCTGACGCAACAGATACGCAGTATTTT. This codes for CASSLPDATDTQYF. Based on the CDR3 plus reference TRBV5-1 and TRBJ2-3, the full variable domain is KAGVTQTPRYLIKTRGQQVTLSCSPISGHRSVSWYQQTPGQGLQFLFEYFSETQRNKGNFPGRFSGRQFSNSRSEMNVSTLELGDSALYLCASSLPDATDTQYFGPGTRLTVL.